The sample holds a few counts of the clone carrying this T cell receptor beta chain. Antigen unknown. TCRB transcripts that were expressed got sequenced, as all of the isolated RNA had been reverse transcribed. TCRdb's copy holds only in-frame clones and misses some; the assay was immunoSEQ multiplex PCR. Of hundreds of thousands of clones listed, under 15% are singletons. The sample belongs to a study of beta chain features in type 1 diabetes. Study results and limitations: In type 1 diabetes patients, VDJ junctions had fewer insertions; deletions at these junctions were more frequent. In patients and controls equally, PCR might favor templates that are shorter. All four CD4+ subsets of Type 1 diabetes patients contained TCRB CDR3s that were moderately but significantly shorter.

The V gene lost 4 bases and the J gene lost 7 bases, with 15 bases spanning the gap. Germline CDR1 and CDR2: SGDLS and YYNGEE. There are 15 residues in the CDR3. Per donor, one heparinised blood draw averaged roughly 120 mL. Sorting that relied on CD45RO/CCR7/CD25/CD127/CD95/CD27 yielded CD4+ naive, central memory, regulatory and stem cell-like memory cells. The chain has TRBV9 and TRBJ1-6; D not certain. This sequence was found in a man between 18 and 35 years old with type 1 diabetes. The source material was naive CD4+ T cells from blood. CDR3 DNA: TGTGCCAGCAGCCCACACCGGACGGAGAATTCACCCCTCCACTTT. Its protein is CASSPHRTENSPLHF.